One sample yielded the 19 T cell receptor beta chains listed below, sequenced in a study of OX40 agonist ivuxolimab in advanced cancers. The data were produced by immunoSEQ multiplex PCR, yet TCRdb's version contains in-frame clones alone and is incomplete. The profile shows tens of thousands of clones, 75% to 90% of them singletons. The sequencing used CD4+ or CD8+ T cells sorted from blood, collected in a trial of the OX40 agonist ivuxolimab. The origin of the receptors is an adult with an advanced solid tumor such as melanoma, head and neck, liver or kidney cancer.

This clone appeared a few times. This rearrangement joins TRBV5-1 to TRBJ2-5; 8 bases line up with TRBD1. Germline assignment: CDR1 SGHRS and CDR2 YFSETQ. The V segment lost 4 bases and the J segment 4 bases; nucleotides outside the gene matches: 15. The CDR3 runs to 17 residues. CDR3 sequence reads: CASSPGQDNGGTETQYF. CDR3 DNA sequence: TGCGCCAGCAGCCCGGGACAGGACAATGGAGGGACAGAGACCCAGTACTTC.

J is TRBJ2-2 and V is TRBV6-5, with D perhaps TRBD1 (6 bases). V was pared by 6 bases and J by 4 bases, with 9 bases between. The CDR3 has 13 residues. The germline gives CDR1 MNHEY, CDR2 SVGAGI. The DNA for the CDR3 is TGTGCCAGCAGCCGGACAGTCACCGGGGAGCTGTTTTTT. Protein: CASSRTVTGELFF.

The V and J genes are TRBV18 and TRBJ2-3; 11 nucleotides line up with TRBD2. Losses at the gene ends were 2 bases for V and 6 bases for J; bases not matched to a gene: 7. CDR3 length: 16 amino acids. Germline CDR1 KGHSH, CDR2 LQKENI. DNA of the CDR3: TGTGCCAGCTCACCAAAACTAGCGGGGGCGATCGATACGCAGTATTTT. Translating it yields CASSPKLAGAIDTQYF. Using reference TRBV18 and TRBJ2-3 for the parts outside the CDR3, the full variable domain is NAGVMQNPRHLVRRRGQEARLRCSPMKGHSHVYWYRQLPEEGLKFMVYLQKENIIDESGMPKERFSAEFPKEGPSILRIQQVVRGDSAAYFCASSPKLAGAIDTQYFGPGTRLTVL.

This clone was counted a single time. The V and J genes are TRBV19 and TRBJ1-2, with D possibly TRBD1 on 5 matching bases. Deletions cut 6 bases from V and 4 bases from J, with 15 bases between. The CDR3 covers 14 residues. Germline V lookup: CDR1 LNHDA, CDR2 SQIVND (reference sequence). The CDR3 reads CASSPGARVYGYTF. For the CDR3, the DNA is TGTGCCAGTAGCCCCGGGGCCCGGGTCTATGGCTACACCTTC. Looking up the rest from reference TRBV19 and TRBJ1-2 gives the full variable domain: DGGITQSPKYLFRKEGQNVTLSCEQNLNHDAMYWYRQDPGQGLRLIYYSQIVNDFQKGDIAEGYSVSREKKESFPLTVTSAQKNPTAFYLCASSPGARVYGYTFGSGTRLTVV.

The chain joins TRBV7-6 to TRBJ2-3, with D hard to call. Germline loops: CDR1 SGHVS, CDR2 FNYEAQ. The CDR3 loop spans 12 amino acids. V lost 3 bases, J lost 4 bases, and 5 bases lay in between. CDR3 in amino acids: CASSFGSDTQYF. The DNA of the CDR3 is TGTGCCAGCAGCTTTGGATCAGATACGCAGTATTTT.

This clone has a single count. CDR3 DNA sequence: TGTGCCAGCAGCCAAGATCCCGGTCCAACCTTGGGCACCGGGGAGCTGTTTTTT. Encoded protein: CASSQDPGPTLGTGELFF. The rearrangement uses TRBV4-2 and TRBJ2-2; D is undetermined. CDR1 is LGHNA and CDR2 is YNFKEQ in the germline V gene. The V end was cut by 0 bases, the J end by 4 bases, with 18 bases between. The CDR3 is 18 residues long.

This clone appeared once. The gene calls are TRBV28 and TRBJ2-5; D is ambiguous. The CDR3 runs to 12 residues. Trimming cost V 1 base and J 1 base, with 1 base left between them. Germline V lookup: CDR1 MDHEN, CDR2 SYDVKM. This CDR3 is CASSLFQETQYF. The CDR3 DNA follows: TGTGCCAGCAGTTTATTCCAAGAGACCCAGTACTTC.

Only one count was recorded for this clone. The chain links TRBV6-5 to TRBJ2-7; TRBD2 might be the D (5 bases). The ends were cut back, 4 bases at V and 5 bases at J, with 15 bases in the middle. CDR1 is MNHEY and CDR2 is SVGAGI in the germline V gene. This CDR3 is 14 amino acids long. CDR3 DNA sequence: TGTGCCAGCAGTTCCTCGGGATTAATTGACGAGCAGTACTTC. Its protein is CASSSSGLIDEQYF.

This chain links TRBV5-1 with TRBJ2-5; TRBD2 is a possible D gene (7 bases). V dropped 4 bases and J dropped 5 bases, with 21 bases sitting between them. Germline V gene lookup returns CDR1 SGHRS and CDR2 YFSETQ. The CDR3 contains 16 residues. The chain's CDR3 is CASSPSGGGRLETQYF. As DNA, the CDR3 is TGCGCCAGCAGCCCCAGTGGGGGGGGCCGGTTGGAGACCCAGTACTTC.

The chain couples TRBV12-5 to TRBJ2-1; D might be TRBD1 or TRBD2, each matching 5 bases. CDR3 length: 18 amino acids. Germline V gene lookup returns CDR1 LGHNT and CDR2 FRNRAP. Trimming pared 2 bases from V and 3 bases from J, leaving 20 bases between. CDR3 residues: CASGLFNATWGYYNEQFF. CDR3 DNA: TGTGCTAGTGGTTTGTTCAATGCCACGTGGGGGTACTACAATGAGCAGTTCTTC.

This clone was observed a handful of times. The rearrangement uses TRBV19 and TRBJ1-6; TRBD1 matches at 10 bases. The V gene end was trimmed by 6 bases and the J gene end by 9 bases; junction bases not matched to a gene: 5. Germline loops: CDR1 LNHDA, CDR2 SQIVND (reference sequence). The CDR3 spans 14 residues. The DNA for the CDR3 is TGTGCCAGTAGCCCGGGACAGGGGAGTTCACCCCTCCACTTT. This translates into CASSPGQGSSPLHF.

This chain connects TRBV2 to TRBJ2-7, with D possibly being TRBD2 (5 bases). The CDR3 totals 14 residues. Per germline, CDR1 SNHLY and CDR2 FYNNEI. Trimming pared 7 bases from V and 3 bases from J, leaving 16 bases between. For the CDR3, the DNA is TGTGCCAGCAATCTGGACTCCTGGGTCTACGAGCAGTACTTC. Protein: CASNLDSWVYEQYF. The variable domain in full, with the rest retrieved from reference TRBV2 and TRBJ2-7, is EPEVTQTPSHQVTQMGQEVILRCVPISNHLYFYWYRQILGQKVEFLVSFYNNEISEKSEIFDDQFSVERPDGSNFTLKIRSTKLEDSAMYFCASNLDSWVYEQYFGPGTRLTVT.

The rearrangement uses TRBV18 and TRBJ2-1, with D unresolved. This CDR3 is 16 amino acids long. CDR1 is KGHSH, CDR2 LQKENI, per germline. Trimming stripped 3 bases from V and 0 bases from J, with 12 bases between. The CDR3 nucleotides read TGTGCCAGCTCACCCTCGGTCCCCAGCTCCTACAATGAGCAGTTCTTC. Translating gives CASSPSVPSSYNEQFF.

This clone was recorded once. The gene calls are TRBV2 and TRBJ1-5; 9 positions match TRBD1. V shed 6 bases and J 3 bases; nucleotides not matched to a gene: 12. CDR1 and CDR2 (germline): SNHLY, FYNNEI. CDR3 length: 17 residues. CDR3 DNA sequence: TGTGCCAGCAGGGCCGGGACAGGGTTTAGCATCAATCAGCCCCAGCATTTT. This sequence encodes CASRAGTGFSINQPQHF.

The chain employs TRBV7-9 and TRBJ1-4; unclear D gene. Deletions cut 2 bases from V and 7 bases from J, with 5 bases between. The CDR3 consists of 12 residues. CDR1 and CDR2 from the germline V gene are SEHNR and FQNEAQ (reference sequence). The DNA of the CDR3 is TGTGCCAGCAGCTTACCAAGTGAAAAACTGTTTTTT. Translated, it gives CASSLPSEKLFF.

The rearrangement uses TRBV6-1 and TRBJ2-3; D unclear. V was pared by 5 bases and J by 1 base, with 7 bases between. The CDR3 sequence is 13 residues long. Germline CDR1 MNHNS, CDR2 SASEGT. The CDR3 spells CASSNRGTDTQYF. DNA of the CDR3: TGTGCCAGCAGTAACCGCGGCACAGATACGCAGTATTTT.

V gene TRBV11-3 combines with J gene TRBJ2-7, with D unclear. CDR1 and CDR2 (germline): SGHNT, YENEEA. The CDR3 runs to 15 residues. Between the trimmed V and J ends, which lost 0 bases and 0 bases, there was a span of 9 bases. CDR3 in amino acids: CASSLDGDNSYEQYF. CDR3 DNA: TGTGCCAGCAGCTTAGATGGAGACAACTCCTACGAGCAGTACTTC.

CDR3 sequence reads: CASGPGQGLSPLHF. The CDR3 nucleotides are TGTGCCAGCGGCCCGGGACAGGGGCTCTCACCCCTCCACTTT. This chain uses TRBV2 with TRBJ1-6, with TRBD1 matching 10 bases. V gave up 8 bases and J gave up 10 bases; unmatched junction bases: 8. Germline CDR1 and CDR2: SNHLY and FYNNEI. The CDR3 has 14 residues.

The CDR3 region is CASSPGPGDEQFF. CDR3 nucleotide sequence: TGTGCCAGCTCACCGGGCCCCGGCGATGAGCAGTTCTTC. V and J are TRBV18 and TRBJ2-1, with D hard to call. This CDR3 comprises 13 residues. V lost 3 bases, J lost 8 bases, and 11 bases lay in between. Looked up from germline, CDR1 is KGHSH and CDR2 is LQKENI.